Listed here is a single T cell receptor (beta chain). Its antigen is unknown. V lost 5 bases and J lost 7; bases outside the gene matches: 7. Germline CDR1 reads SEHNR; CDR2 reads FQNEAQ (reference sequence). The CDR3 runs 13 residues. This entry comes from a study of CD8+CD57+ T cells in acquired aplastic anemia. At the level of the study: Average CD4+ read depth in healthy donors was around 10 million reads. Broader study findings: Patient and control CD8+ Simpson's diversity was not significantly different.

The TCR beta profiling, which covered VDJ combination and CDR3 sequence, was carried out using genomic DNA as the template. TCRdb fed the reads into MiXCR, producing one record per CDR3 protein. The sample lists some 82,000 distinct CDR3 sequences; approximately 46% were seen once. Sequenced sample: sorted CD4+, CD8+, or CD8+CD57+ T cells (not recorded which) from PBMCs. This sequence originates from a human donor in good health, serving as a control. This chain connects TRBV7-9 to TRBJ2-7, with TRBD2 matching 8 bases. The chain's CDR3 is CASSPAGVMEQYF. DNA for the CDR3: TGTGCCAGCAGCCCAGCGGGGGTCATGGAGCAGTACTTC.